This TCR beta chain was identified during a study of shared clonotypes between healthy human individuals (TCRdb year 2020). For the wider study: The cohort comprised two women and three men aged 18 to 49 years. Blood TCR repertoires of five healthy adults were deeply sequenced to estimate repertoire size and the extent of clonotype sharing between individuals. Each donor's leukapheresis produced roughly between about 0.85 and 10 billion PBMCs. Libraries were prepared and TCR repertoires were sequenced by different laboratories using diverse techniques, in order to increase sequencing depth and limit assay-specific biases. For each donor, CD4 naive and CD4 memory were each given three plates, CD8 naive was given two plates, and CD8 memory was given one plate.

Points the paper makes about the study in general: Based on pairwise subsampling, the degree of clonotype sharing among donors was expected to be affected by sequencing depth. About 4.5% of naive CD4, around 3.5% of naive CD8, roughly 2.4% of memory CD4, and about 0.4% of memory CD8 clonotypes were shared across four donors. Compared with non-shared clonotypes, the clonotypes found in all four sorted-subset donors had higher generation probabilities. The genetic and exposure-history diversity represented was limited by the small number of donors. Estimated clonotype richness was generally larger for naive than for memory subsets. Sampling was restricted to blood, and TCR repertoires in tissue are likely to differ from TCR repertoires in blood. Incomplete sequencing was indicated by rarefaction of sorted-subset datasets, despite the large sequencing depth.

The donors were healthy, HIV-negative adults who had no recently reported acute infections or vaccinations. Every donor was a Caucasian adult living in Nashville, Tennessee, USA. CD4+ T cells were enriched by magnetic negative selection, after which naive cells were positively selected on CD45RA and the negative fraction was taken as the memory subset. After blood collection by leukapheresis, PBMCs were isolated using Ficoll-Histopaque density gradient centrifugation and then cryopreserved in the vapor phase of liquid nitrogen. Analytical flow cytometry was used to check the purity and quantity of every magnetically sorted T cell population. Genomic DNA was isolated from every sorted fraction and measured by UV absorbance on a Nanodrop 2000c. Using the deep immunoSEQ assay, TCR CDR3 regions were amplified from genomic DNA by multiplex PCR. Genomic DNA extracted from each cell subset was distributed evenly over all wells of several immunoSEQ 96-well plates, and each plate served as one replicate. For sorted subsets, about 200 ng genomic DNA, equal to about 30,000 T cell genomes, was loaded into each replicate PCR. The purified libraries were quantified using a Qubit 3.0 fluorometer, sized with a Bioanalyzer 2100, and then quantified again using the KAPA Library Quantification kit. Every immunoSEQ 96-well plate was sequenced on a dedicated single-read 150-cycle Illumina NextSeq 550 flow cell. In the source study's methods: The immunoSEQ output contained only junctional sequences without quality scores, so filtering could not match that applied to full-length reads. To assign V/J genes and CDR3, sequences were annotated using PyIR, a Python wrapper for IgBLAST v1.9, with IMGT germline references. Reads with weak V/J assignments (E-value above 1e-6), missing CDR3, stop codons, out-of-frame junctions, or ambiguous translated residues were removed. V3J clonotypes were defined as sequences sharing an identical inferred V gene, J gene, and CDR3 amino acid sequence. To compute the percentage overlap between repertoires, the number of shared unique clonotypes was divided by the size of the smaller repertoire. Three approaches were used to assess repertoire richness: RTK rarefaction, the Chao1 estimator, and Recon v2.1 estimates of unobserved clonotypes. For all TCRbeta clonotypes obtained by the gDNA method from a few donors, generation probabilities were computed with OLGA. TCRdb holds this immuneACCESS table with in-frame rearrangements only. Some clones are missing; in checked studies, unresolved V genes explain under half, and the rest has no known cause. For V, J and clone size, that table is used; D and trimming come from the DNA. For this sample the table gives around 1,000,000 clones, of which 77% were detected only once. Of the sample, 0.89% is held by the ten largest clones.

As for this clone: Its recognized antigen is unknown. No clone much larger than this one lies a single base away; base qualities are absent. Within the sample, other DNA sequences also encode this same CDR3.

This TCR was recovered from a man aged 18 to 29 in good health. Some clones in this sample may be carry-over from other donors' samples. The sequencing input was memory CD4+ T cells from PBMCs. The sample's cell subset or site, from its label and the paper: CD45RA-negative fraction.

The nucleotide sequence reads as follows: TGTGCCAGCTCACCTGGGGGGCAGGACACTGAAGCTTTCTTT. The encoded protein is CASSPGGQDTEAFF. The chain links TRBV18 with TRBJ1-1; TRBD1 is perhaps the D gene, given 6 matching bases. The V and J ends are trimmed by 3 bases and 3 bases, leaving 11 bases between them. From a lookup of the germline V gene, CDR1 and CDR2 are KGHSH and LQKENI. The CDR3 has 14 amino acids, counting the end cysteine and phenylalanine. CDR3 DNA is the only sequence kept; it has 42 bases, read in frame from the first base.